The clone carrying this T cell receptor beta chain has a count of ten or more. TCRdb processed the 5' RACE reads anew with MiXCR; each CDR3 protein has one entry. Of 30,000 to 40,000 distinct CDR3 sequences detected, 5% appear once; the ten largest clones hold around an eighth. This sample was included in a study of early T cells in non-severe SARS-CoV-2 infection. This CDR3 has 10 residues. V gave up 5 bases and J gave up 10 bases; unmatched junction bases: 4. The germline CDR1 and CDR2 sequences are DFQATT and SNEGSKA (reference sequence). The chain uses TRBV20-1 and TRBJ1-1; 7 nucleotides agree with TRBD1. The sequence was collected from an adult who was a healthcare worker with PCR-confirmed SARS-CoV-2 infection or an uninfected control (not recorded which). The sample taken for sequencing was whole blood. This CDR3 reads CSAGTVRAFF. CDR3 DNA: TGCAGTGCTGGGACAGTGCGAGCTTTCTTT.